Following are 32 T cell receptor beta chains from one sample sequenced in a study of blood T cell repertoires in COVID-19. Profiled with immunoSEQ multiplex PCR; TCRdb holds only in-frame clones, not every one. Among roughly 140,000 clones listed, around 84% were seen once. The specimen sequenced was peripheral blood. These receptors were taken from a man aged 55-75 years with active or convalescent COVID-19.

The chain couples TRBV2 to TRBJ2-3, with D possibly matching TRBD1 (5 bases). The germline V gene encodes CDR1 SNHLY and CDR2 FYNNEI. Trimming removed 6 bases at V and 1 base at J, with 11 bases between. The CDR3 contains 14 residues. DNA of the CDR3: TGTGCCAGCAGCCCCGTGACAGGCACAGATACGCAGTATTTT. As protein: CASSPVTGTDTQYF.

This chain's CDR3 is CASSGAGGGNEQFF. The CDR3 DNA reads as TGTGCCAGCAGCGGGGCGGGAGGGGGCAATGAGCAGTTCTTC. The chain employs TRBV9 and TRBJ2-1, with 9 positions matching TRBD2. Trimming at V came to 3 bases and at J to 6 bases, leaving 4 bases not matched to a gene. The CDR3 contains 14 residues. Germline V CDR1 and CDR2: SGDLS, YYNGEE. Filled out from reference TRBV9 and TRBJ2-1, the complete variable domain reads DSGVTQTPKHLITATGQRVTLRCSPRSGDLSVYWYQQSLDQGLQFLIQYYNGEERAKGNILERFSAQQFPDLHSELNLSSLELGDSALYFCASSGAGGGNEQFFGPGTRLTVL.

This clone has more than one count but fewer than ten. The rearrangement joins TRBV12-3 or TRBV12-4 to TRBJ1-2; D call uncertain. Trimming took 2 bases from V and 3 from J, leaving 7 bases between them. CDR3 length: 13 residues. DNA for the CDR3: TGTGCCAGCAGTTTAAGAACATACTATGGCTACACCTTC. Translation gives CASSLRTYYGYTF.

This chain uses TRBV3-1 (or the pseudogene TRBV3-2) with TRBJ2-1, with TRBD2 matching over 8 bases. Germline V lookup: CDR1 LGHDT, CDR2 YNNKEL (reference sequence). With V trimmed by 8 bases and J by 5 bases, 8 bases remained unmatched. The CDR3 has 14 amino acids. As DNA, the CDR3 is TGTGCCAGCGGTGAGAGCGGGGGACACAATGAGCAGTTCTTC. Translation gives CASGESGGHNEQFF.

The chain links TRBV28 to TRBJ2-1; 12 nucleotides align to TRBD2. The germline CDR1 and CDR2 sequences are MDHEN and SYDVKM. Trimming took 6 bases from V and 4 from J; bases not matched to a gene: 1. This CDR3 spans 14 amino acids. The CDR3 sequence: CASRLAGGYNEQFF. DNA for the CDR3: TGTGCCAGCAGGCTAGCGGGAGGGTACAATGAGCAGTTCTTC.

This chain connects TRBV6-6 to TRBJ1-1, with a weak D call TRBD1 (5 bases). Per germline, CDR1 MNHNY and CDR2 SVGAGI (reference sequence). The CDR3 spans 9 residues. V lost 9 bases to trimming and J lost 7 bases, with 6 bases between them. The CDR3 nucleotides are TGTGCCAGGACAGATGAAGCTTTCTTT. It is translated as CARTDEAFF.

The CDR3 nucleotides read TGTGCCAGCAGCCTGAGAGGAGCGGGAGTACGTATTCAGTACTTC. This encodes CASSLRGAGVRIQYF. The chain combines TRBV5-6 with TRBJ2-4, with 8 bases identical to TRBD2. The CDR3 extends over 15 amino acids. Germline CDR1 SGHDT, CDR2 YYEEEE. After removal of 4 bases from V and 10 bases from J, the junction contained 13 bases not matched to a gene.

At least ten counts were recorded for this clone. The J gene is TRBJ2-2, the V gene TRBV6-6; 9 bases agree with TRBD2. The V and J ends lost 0 bases and 1 base, in that order; junction bases with no gene match: 0. The germline gives CDR1 MNHNY, CDR2 SVGAGI (reference sequence). The CDR3 has 16 amino acids. The CDR3 coding sequence is TGTGCCAGCAGTTACTCGACTAGCGGGAACACCGGGGAGCTGTTTTTT. Encoded protein: CASSYSTSGNTGELFF.

The rearrangement joins TRBV5-1 to TRBJ1-1; 9 bases line up with TRBD1. Germline V lookup: CDR1 SGHRS, CDR2 YFSETQ. J was trimmed by 3 bases and V by 4 bases; bases with no gene match: 4. The CDR3 length is 14 residues. The CDR3: CASSGRTGDTEAFF. In nucleotides, the CDR3 is TGCGCCAGCAGCGGGAGGACAGGGGACACTGAAGCTTTCTTT.

This chain links TRBV5-6 with TRBJ2-2, with 7 bases lining up with TRBD1. Germline loops: CDR1 SGHDT, CDR2 YYEEEE. The CDR3 spans 15 residues. The V gene end was trimmed by 4 bases and the J gene end by 3 bases; junction bases not matched to a gene: 6. CDR3 DNA sequence: TGTGCCAGCAGCCCACCGACAGGGTACACCGGGGAGCTGTTTTTT. As protein: CASSPPTGYTGELFF.

The DNA for the CDR3 is TGTGCCAGCACAGGACAGGCCGGTTCACCCCTCCACTTT. Its translation is CASTGQAGSPLHF. This rearrangement joins TRBV6-5 to TRBJ1-6; 7 positions match TRBD1. The CDR3 extends over 13 amino acids. V lost 7 bases and J lost 9; bases outside the gene matches: 6. Germline CDR1 and CDR2: MNHEY and SVGAGI.

The chain is built from TRBV4-2 and TRBJ2-3; TRBD1 matches 7 bases. The CDR3 has 17 residues. The trim removed 0 bases at V and 4 bases at J, leaving 10 bases unmatched. CDR1 LGHNA and CDR2 YNFKEQ come from the germline V gene. In DNA form, the CDR3 reads TGTGCCAGCAGCCAAGAATCTCTGAGGGGGCGCCCAGATACGCAGTATTTT. Residues: CASSQESLRGRPDTQYF.

The V call is TRBV9, the J call TRBJ1-5, with TRBD1 matching 10 bases. Germline loops: CDR1 SGDLS, CDR2 YYNGEE. CDR3 length: 14 amino acids. The V and J ends lost 4 bases and 4 bases, in that order; junction bases with no gene match: 2. CDR3 protein: CASSLGQGNQPQHF. CDR3 coding DNA: TGTGCCAGCAGCCTGGGACAGGGGAATCAGCCCCAGCATTTT.

This sequence joins TRBV5-6 and TRBJ1-2, with a tentative D call TRBD1 (5 bases). V lost 0 bases, J lost 4 bases, and 13 bases lay in between. The length of the CDR3 is 15 residues. Germline V gene sequence: CDR1 SGHDT, CDR2 YYEEEE. The CDR3 sequence is CASSLVQGGGYGYTF. In nucleotides, the CDR3 is TGTGCCAGCAGCTTGGTCCAAGGCGGGGGCTATGGCTACACCTTC.

The rearrangement links TRBV6-5 to TRBJ1-4; TRBD1 matches 9 bases. J gave up 10 bases and V 10 bases, and 10 bases lay outside the gene matches. The germline V gene encodes CDR1 MNHEY and CDR2 SVGAGI. The CDR3 is 13 amino acids. For the CDR3, the DNA is TGTGCCACTTGGGACAGGGAAGCGGTAAAACTGTTTTTT. Encoded protein: CATWDREAVKLFF.

This chain connects TRBV18 to TRBJ2-3; D possibly corresponds to TRBD1 (6 bases). V lost 6 bases, J lost 6 bases, and 10 bases lay in between. The CDR3 has 12 amino acids. From germline, CDR1 is KGHSH and CDR2 LQKENI. For the CDR3, the DNA is TGTGCCAGCTCTGCCGGACAGGATACGCAGTATTTT. Translating gives CASSAGQDTQYF.

This clone has just one count. The CDR3 sequence: CASSLQGLAGVTDTQYF. As DNA, the CDR3 is TGCGCCAGCAGCTTGCAGGGATTAGCGGGGGTCACAGATACGCAGTATTTT. The chain joins TRBV5-1 to TRBJ2-3; TRBD2 matches 9 bases. Trimming cost V 1 base and J 2 bases; bases outside gene matches: 8. Germline-derived CDR1 and CDR2 are SGHRS and YFSETQ. The CDR3 runs 17 residues.

This clone was observed a few times. The J gene is TRBJ1-5, the V gene TRBV6-2 or TRBV6-3, with D perhaps matching TRBD1 (5 bases). The length of the CDR3 is 15 residues. V shed 4 bases and J shed 3 bases, with 13 bases lying between them. Germline V gene lookup returns CDR1 MNHEY and CDR2 SVGEGT. This chain's CDR3 is CASSWEGHPNQPQHF. CDR3 bases: TGTGCCAGCAGTTGGGAGGGGCACCCCAATCAGCCCCAGCATTTT.

About this clone: This sample also contains other DNA sequences that code for the same CDR3. V usage is TRBV3-1 (or the pseudogene TRBV3-2) and J usage is TRBJ1-5, with D uncertain. The CDR3 contains 13 residues. Germline V gives CDR1 LGHDT, CDR2 YNNKEL (reference sequence). V was trimmed by 0 bases and J by 7 bases, leaving 7 bases between them. CDR3 sequence (DNA): TGTGCCAGCAGCCAAGACCCCAGGCAGCCCCAGCATTTT. It is translated as CASSQDPRQPQHF.

The rearrangement links TRBV7-2 to TRBJ2-1; 7 positions agree with TRBD1. The germline CDR1 and CDR2 sequences are SGHTA and FQGNSA. V shed 4 bases, J shed 5 bases, and the junction held 2 bases outside the gene matches. The CDR3 spans 13 residues. The CDR3 DNA is TGTGCCAGCAGCTCGGGACAGCACAATGAGCAGTTCTTC. Translating gives CASSSGQHNEQFF.

The table lists this clone with a few counts. The CDR3 region has the DNA TGTGCCAGCGGGGTACAGGGGAATTCACCCCTCCACTTT. It codes for CASGVQGNSPLHF. The J gene is TRBJ1-6, the V gene TRBV6-5, with 7 bases lining up with TRBD1. J gave up 7 bases and V 8 bases, and 5 bases lay outside the gene matches. Germline CDR1 and CDR2: MNHEY and SVGAGI. CDR3 length equals 13 residues.

This clone was seen a few times. J is TRBJ1-4 and V is TRBV19, with D perhaps TRBD1 (6 bases). The CDR3 length is 14 residues. Germline V gives CDR1 LNHDA, CDR2 SQIVND (reference sequence). V was clipped by 4 bases and J by 8 bases, with 14 bases between them. In DNA, the CDR3 is TGTGCCAGTAGTACGGGCAGGGGCGAGGAAAAACTGTTTTTT. As protein: CASSTGRGEEKLFF. Drawing the rest from reference TRBV19 and TRBJ1-4, the complete variable domain is DGGITQSPKYLFRKEGQNVTLSCEQNLNHDAMYWYRQDPGQGLRLIYYSQIVNDFQKGDIAEGYSVSREKKESFPLTVTSAQKNPTAFYLCASSTGRGEEKLFFGSGTQLSVL.

This clone appeared a few times. This chain connects TRBV18 to TRBJ2-2; 7 positions match TRBD1. Germline CDR1 and CDR2: KGHSH and LQKENI. The CDR3 runs to 14 residues. The J segment lost 1 base and the V segment lost 4 bases, leaving 0 bases of the junction unmatched. The CDR3 protein is CASSRDRNTGELFF. In DNA form, the CDR3 reads TGTGCCAGCTCACGGGACAGGAACACCGGGGAGCTGTTTTTT.

This CDR3 is CASSFNQGAYTEAFF. CDR3 bases: TGCGCCAGCAGCTTTAATCAGGGGGCCTACACTGAAGCTTTCTTT. The chain recombines TRBV4-1 with TRBJ1-1; 8 nucleotides agree with TRBD1. CDR1 and CDR2 from the germline V gene are MGHRA and YSYEKL. The V and J ends lost 5 bases and 3 bases, in that order; junction bases with no gene match: 8. CDR3 length: 15 amino acids.

The chain combines TRBV10-3 with TRBJ1-1; D perhaps matches TRBD1 (6 bases). Trimming shortened V by 1 base and J by 2 bases, and 20 bases separated the two germline ends. Per germline, CDR1 ENHRY and CDR2 SYGVKD. CDR3 length equals 18 residues. The CDR3 DNA is TGTGCCATCAGTGAGTTTGGCGGGGGGCGGAGTGGAAACACTGAAGCTTTCTTT. Translated, it gives CAISEFGGGRSGNTEAFF.

The genes are TRBV11-2 and TRBJ2-5, with 8 nucleotides matching TRBD1. There are 12 residues in the CDR3. Germline V gene data show CDR1 as SGHAT and CDR2 as FQNNGV. The junction had 4 bases not matched to a gene; V was cut back by 9 bases and J by 4 bases. The CDR3 coding sequence is TGTGCCAGTGACAGGGGAGGAGAGACCCAGTACTTC. Translated, it gives CASDRGGETQYF.

This chain uses TRBV19 with TRBJ2-7; D possibly corresponds to TRBD1 (7 bases). This CDR3 is 15 amino acids long. Per the germline V gene, CDR1 is LNHDA and CDR2 is SQIVND (reference sequence). The V end was cut by 4 bases, the J end by 6 bases, with 19 bases between. This chain's CDR3 is CASSKEMEGAGEQYF. CDR3 nucleotide sequence: TGTGCCAGTAGTAAGGAAATGGAGGGGGCGGGCGAGCAGTACTTC.

The chain carries TRBV24-1 and TRBJ1-2, with 9 bases matching TRBD1. CDR3 size: 14 residues. Looked up from germline, CDR1 is KGHDR and CDR2 is SFDVKD. V lost 2 bases and J lost 5; bases outside the gene matches: 2. The CDR3 here is CATSDSDRGYGYTF. The DNA of the CDR3 is TGTGCCACCAGTGATTCGGACAGGGGTTATGGCTACACCTTC.

The chain couples TRBV4-3 to TRBJ2-1, with TRBD2 identical over 11 bases. The junction had 12 bases not matched to a gene; V was cut back by 5 bases and J by 0 bases. CDR1 LGHNA and CDR2 YSLEER come from the germline V gene. This CDR3 contains 19 residues. DNA for the CDR3: TGCGCCAGCAGCTCTTCCGGACTAGCGGGCGACCTCTCCTACAATGAGCAGTTCTTC. Its translation: CASSSSGLAGDLSYNEQFF.

V usage is TRBV30 and J usage is TRBJ2-1, with 8 bases that match TRBD2. The germline V gene has CDR1 GTSNPN and CDR2 SVGIG (reference sequence). CDR3 size: 14 residues. V shed 1 base and J 8 bases; nucleotides not matched to a gene: 7. In DNA form, the CDR3 reads TGTGCCTGGAGTGCGGGACTAGAATCGGATGAGCAGTTCTTC. Translated, it gives CAWSAGLESDEQFF.

Concerning this clone: This specimen includes other DNA sequences encoding the same CDR3. The CDR3 DNA reads as TGTGCCAGCAGTTTGTCAGGGGACGGCTACACCTTC. It is translated as CASSLSGDGYTF. The V call is TRBV28, the J call TRBJ1-2; D possibly corresponds to TRBD1 (6 bases). V lost 3 bases to trimming and J lost 8 bases, with 10 bases between them. CDR3 length: 12 amino acids. Germline values: CDR1 MDHEN, CDR2 SYDVKM.

The DNA for the CDR3 is TGTGCCAGCAGTTCTAGGACAGGGGACTATGGCTACACCTTC. It specifies CASSSRTGDYGYTF. This chain links TRBV28 with TRBJ1-2; 9 nucleotides align to TRBD1. CDR1 MDHEN and CDR2 SYDVKM come from the germline V gene. J lost 3 bases, V lost 4 bases, and 3 bases had no gene match. The CDR3 is 14 residues long.